Given below is one TCR beta chain in context. Its matching antigen is unknown. This sample stems from a study of cytomegalovirus exposure and HLA in healthy donors. Study results and caveats: Roughly uniform depth of sequencing across donors was assumed in presence/absence analyses. Usually a TCR sequence was rare, but some public TCRs were found in many donors. A prior analysis recorded that most TCR beta V segments were productive about 87% or about 30% of the time. The study designated 150 or so TCR beta chains cytomegalovirus-associated.

Germline loops: CDR1 MNHEY, CDR2 SVGAGI. V gave up 2 bases and J gave up 2 bases, with 11 bases separating them. The CDR3 sequence is 15 residues long. Primers for the PCR totalled 60 Vbeta and 13 Jbeta. The method was immunoSEQ multiplex PCR; TCRdb's version includes in-frame clones alone and lacks a portion of them. This table has fewer than 150,000 clones, over 75% appearing once. Sequenced input: PBMCs. The chain has TRBV6-5 and TRBJ2-3; D possibly corresponds to TRBD2 (6 bases). The receptor comes from a female donor in good health and CMV-seronegative. CDR3 nucleotides: TGTGCCAGCAGTTACGGGACTTCCCACACAGATACGCAGTATTTT. Translation: CASSYGTSHTDTQYF.